The subject of this entry is one T cell receptor (beta chain). Its specificity is not known. One entry per CDR3 protein results from TCRdb running MiXCR on the 5' RACE reads. The table includes 200,000 to 250,000 distinct CDR3 sequences, approximately 16% detected once. The sample is drawn from a study of CD8 T cells in ankylosing spondylitis. CDR1 is MNHNS, CDR2 SASEGT, per germline. The CDR3 is 17 residues long. V lost 6 bases and J 0 bases, leaving 17 bases between the germline ends. Study observations and caveats: For ankylosing spondylitis blood, a TCR beta motif of several highly homologous variants appeared characteristic.

This clonotype was sampled from a male donor with ankylosing spondylitis. V is TRBV6-1 and J is TRBJ2-2; no clear D. The sample comprised blood, either unsorted or a sorted T cell fraction (not recorded which). The CDR3 reads CASSSPRSLSNTGELFF. The CDR3 DNA reads TGTGCCAGCAGCTCCCCCCGATCATTATCGAACACCGGGGAGCTGTTTTTT.